This is a list of T cell receptor beta chains from one sample in a study of identical twins. TCRdb itself ran the 5' RACE reads through MiXCR, one entry per CDR3 protein. The sample consists of under 900,000 distinct CDR3 sequences, approximately 13% of them appearing once. These same data were also listed under a study on yellow fever vaccine responses in identical twins.

Sequences were obtained from PBMCs. The receptors derive from a woman between 18 and 30 years old in good health. Both conserved end residues are part of each CDR3. The D gene is left open where the match is weak. Not all rows give a size; the values are once, few, many and, for expanded clones, a class.

clone size,D gene,J gene,V gene,CDR3 DNA,CDR3 protein
few,TRBD1,TRBJ2-2,TRBV6-1,TGTGCCAGCAGTGGGGGGACAGGGCCCACCGGGGAGCTGTTTTTT,CASSGGTGPTGELFF
many,NA,TRBJ1-1,TRBV5-1,TGCGCCAGCAGCGGAAGGGAGAAGGGGGACACTGAAGCTTTCTTT,CASSGREKGDTEAFF
many,NA,TRBJ2-5,TRBV20-1,TGCAGTGCTAATATCCAAGAGACCCAGTACTTC,CSANIQETQYF
few,NA,TRBJ1-1,TRBV19,TGTGCCAGTAGTATAGATACCCGGGGCACTGAAGCTTTCTTT,CASSIDTRGTEAFF
NA,NA,TRBJ2-3,TRBV28,TGTGCCAGCAGTCCGTCAGGGGGGACTAGCACAGATACGCAGTATTTT,CASSPSGGTSTDTQYF
NA,NA,TRBJ1-2,TRBV19,TGTGCCAGTAGTATAAGCACAGGGATCTATGGCTACACCTTC,CASSISTGIYGYTF
many,NA,TRBJ2-2,TRBV20-1,TGCAGTGCTAGAGGGCCCGGGGAGCTGTTTTTT,CSARGPGELFF
NA,NA,TRBJ1-1,TRBV19,TGTGCCAGTCGTAACGGGGCCGGACGGGGGATCCACACTGAAGCTTTCTTT,CASRNGAGRGIHTEAFF
NA,NA,TRBJ2-5,TRBV5-8,TGTGCCAGCAGGGACCCCGGTTTAGAAGAGACCCAGTACTTC,CASRDPGLEETQYF
few,NA,TRBJ2-1,TRBV18,TGTGCCAGCTCACCATTAGGGGCAACACGGAATGAGCAGTTCTTC,CASSPLGATRNEQFF
few,NA,TRBJ1-2,TRBV6-1,TGTGCCAGCAGCCCCCTGAACGGGAACTATGGCTACACCTTC,CASSPLNGNYGYTF